This T cell receptor (beta chain) came from a study of cytotoxic CD8 clonotypes in ibrutinib-treated CLL. Study summary: On average, around 89,000 productive rearrangements and approximately 250,000 productive templates per sample.

As regards this clone: The antigen remains unidentified.

In germline, CDR1 is SGHVS, CDR2 FQNEAQ. With 1 base removed from V and 1 base from J, the gap between germline ends came to 11 bases. There are 16 residues in the CDR3. TCRdb's table, derived via immunoSEQ multiplex PCR, lists solely in-frame clones and lacks some. The sample has more than 110,000 clones; 65% to 85% are singletons. Whole-study results and caveats: Treatment left the uncommon public clonotypes either contracted or stable in frequency. Clonality showed a rise at ibrutinib response that reversed toward baseline at progression.

The clonotype comes from a human donor with chronic lymphocytic leukemia. The sequencing here drew on PBMCs, taken after 36 months of ibrutinib treatment. This rearrangement joins TRBV7-8 to TRBJ1-5; possibly TRBD1 for D (5 bases). Here the CDR3 DNA reads TGTGCCAGCAGCTTAGGGCCGAAGGGGAGCAATCAGCCCCAGCATTTT. This gives the protein CASSLGPKGSNQPQHF.